These 25 T cell receptor beta chains came from one sample sequenced in a study of shared clonotypes between healthy human individuals. This table comes from immunoSEQ multiplex PCR, and its TCRdb copy is limited to in-frame clones, with some not included. The data contain approximately 340,000 clones, 73% of them singletons. Sequencing used memory CD4+ T cells sorted from blood. Subset given: CD45RA-negative fraction. The receptors here all came from a man aged 25 to 40 in good health.

The chain couples TRBV6-1 to TRBJ2-7; a possible D gene is TRBD2 (5 bases). V shed 6 bases and J shed 3 bases, with 12 bases lying between them. The CDR3 spans 13 residues. CDR1 MNHNS and CDR2 SASEGT come from the germline V gene. For the CDR3, the DNA is TGTGCCAGCAGCCGACTCGCGGGCTACGAGCAGTACTTC. Protein product: CASSRLAGYEQYF.

The V call is TRBV5-1, the J call TRBJ2-1; 9 bases are a match to TRBD1. Germline lookup yields CDR1 SGHRS and CDR2 YFSETQ. The CDR3 consists of 16 residues. V trimming: 6 bases; J trimming: 3 bases; junction bases outside the gene matches: 10. For the CDR3, the DNA is TGCGCCAGCACCCGGACAGGGGCGAAACTCTACAATGAGCAGTTCTTC. Protein: CASTRTGAKLYNEQFF.

This clone is a singleton in its sample. In DNA, the CDR3 is TGTGCCAGCAGCTCCGACACGCCGTGGGCCAAAAACATTCAGTACTTC. Translation gives CASSSDTPWAKNIQYF. J is TRBJ2-4 and V is TRBV5-6; no definite D call. Trimming cost V 3 bases and J 1 base, with 14 bases left between them. The CDR3 runs to 16 residues. The germline V gene encodes CDR1 SGHDT and CDR2 YYEEEE.

The chain's CDR3 is CASSLVVGVYSNQPQHF. CDR3 nucleotide sequence: TGTGCCAGCAGCTTGGTTGTTGGAGTGTATAGCAATCAGCCCCAGCATTTT. The chain employs TRBV5-8 and TRBJ1-5, with no clear D. The V gene lost 0 bases and the J gene lost 0 bases, with 13 bases spanning the gap. The CDR3 spans 17 residues. Germline V CDR1 and CDR2: SGHTS, YDEGEE.

This clone occurred once. The chain has TRBV2 and TRBJ2-2; TRBD1 matches at 7 bases. V gave up 4 bases and J gave up 4 bases; unmatched junction bases: 0. The CDR3 consists of 13 residues. Germline-derived CDR1 and CDR2 are SNHLY and FYNNEI. The CDR3 sequence: CASSGTGTGELFF. The CDR3 DNA reads as TGTGCCAGCAGTGGGACAGGCACCGGGGAGCTGTTTTTT. The variable domain in full, with the rest retrieved from reference TRBV2 and TRBJ2-2, is EPEVTQTPSHQVTQMGQEVILRCVPISNHLYFYWYRQILGQKVEFLVSFYNNEISEKSEIFDDQFSVERPDGSNFTLKIRSTKLEDSAMYFCASSGTGTGELFFGEGSRLTVL.

The chain recombines TRBV6-5 with TRBJ2-1; D is undetermined. This CDR3 has 13 residues. Germline lookup yields CDR1 MNHEY and CDR2 SVGAGI. The V gene lost 5 bases and the J gene lost 2 bases, with 7 bases spanning the gap. CDR3 bases: TGTGCCAGCAGTGATTCCGCCTACAATGAGCAGTTCTTC. Translated, it gives CASSDSAYNEQFF.

This clone was picked up one time. This chain joins TRBV10-3 and TRBJ2-2; 7 positions match TRBD2. Germline trimming cut 10 bases from V and 5 bases from J; bases unmatched to any gene: 16. The CDR3 consists of 16 residues. CDR1 and CDR2 (germline): ENHRY, SYGVKD. Here the CDR3 reads CASQDPGLSRTGELFF. CDR3 coding DNA: TGTGCCAGTCAGGACCCGGGACTATCGCGGACCGGGGAGCTGTTTTTT.

The V gene is TRBV10-2, the J gene TRBJ2-1; D is unclear. V dropped 3 bases and J dropped 2 bases, with 17 bases sitting between them. Per germline, CDR1 WSHSY and CDR2 SAAADI. This CDR3 has 17 amino acids. CDR3 bases: TGCGCCAGCAGTGATAACGCTCCCTGGCGGACCTACAATGAGCAGTTCTTC. This translates into CASSDNAPWRTYNEQFF.

This chain links TRBV5-6 with TRBJ2-1; no clear D gene. This CDR3 comprises 16 residues. Germline CDR1 is SGHDT and CDR2 is YYEEEE. V was shortened by 2 bases and J by 5 bases, with 17 bases between the two germline ends. The CDR3 DNA sequence: TGTGCCAGCAGCTTCCTTAGGCCCAGCCTCGACAATGAGCAGTTCTTC. This codes for CASSFLRPSLDNEQFF.

Only one count was recorded for this clone. The chain joins TRBV5-1 to TRBJ1-4; 8 nucleotides align to TRBD1. Looked up from germline, CDR1 is SGHRS and CDR2 is YFSETQ. The CDR3 contains 16 residues. The V segment lost 0 bases and the J segment 7 bases; nucleotides outside the gene matches: 8. In DNA, the CDR3 is TGCGCCAGCAGCTTGGGAGACCTAGGACAGGGTGAAAAACTGTTTTTT. It is translated as CASSLGDLGQGEKLFF.

This clone showed up just once. Within the sample, other DNA sequences also encode this same CDR3. The DNA for the CDR3 is TGTGCCAGCAGCCCGGGCGGGGGGCCTTACGAGCAGTACTTC. This encodes CASSPGGGPYEQYF. The chain has TRBV7-2 and TRBJ2-7; TRBD2 matches at 8 bases. Germline CDR1 is SGHTA and CDR2 is FQGNSA. The CDR3 spans 14 residues. V lost 5 bases and J lost 4; bases outside the gene matches: 7.

This clone was detected many times. This chain connects TRBV10-3 to TRBJ2-5; 7 bases agree with TRBD1. V lost 8 bases, J lost 5 bases, and 8 bases stayed unmatched. CDR1 ENHRY and CDR2 SYGVKD come from the germline V gene. There are 13 residues in the CDR3. CDR3 coding DNA: TGTGCCATCCGACAGGGTGAAGGGGAGACCCAGTACTTC. Protein: CAIRQGEGETQYF.

This chain joins TRBV10-3 and TRBJ1-1; TRBD1 is a possible D gene (6 bases). CDR3 length: 13 amino acids. The V and J ends lost 6 bases and 1 base respectively, with 9 bases between them. The germline CDR1 and CDR2 sequences are ENHRY and SYGVKD. The CDR3: CAIRGHENTEAFF. DNA of the CDR3: TGTGCCATCAGGGGACACGAGAACACTGAAGCTTTCTTT.

V gene TRBV19 combines with J gene TRBJ2-7; 10 bases are a match to TRBD1. V lost 4 bases, J lost 5 bases, and 11 bases stayed unmatched. The CDR3 contains 16 residues. Germline loops: CDR1 LNHDA, CDR2 SQIVND (reference sequence). The CDR3 DNA reads as TGTGCCAGTAGTACAGGGACCGGGACAGGGGTGGACGAGCAGTACTTC. Amino acid sequence: CASSTGTGTGVDEQYF.

This chain joins TRBV4-3 and TRBJ1-6, with D perhaps TRBD1 (6 bases). CDR3 length: 14 amino acids. V lost 0 bases, J lost 7 bases, and 7 bases lay in between. CDR1 LGHNA and CDR2 YSLEER come from the germline V gene. CDR3 in amino acids: CASSQEQGNSPLHF. CDR3 nucleotide sequence: TGCGCCAGCAGCCAAGAGCAGGGGAATTCACCCCTCCACTTT.

The chain carries TRBV7-2 and TRBJ1-1; 7 nucleotides match TRBD1. Germline assignment: CDR1 SGHTA and CDR2 FQGNSA. The trim removed 1 base at V and 4 bases at J, leaving 9 bases unmatched. CDR3 length equals 16 residues. The CDR3 is CASSLGLRQGVTEAFF. The CDR3 nucleotides are TGTGCCAGCAGCTTAGGGTTACGGCAGGGGGTCACTGAAGCTTTCTTT.

The V and J genes are TRBV7-9 and TRBJ2-1, with D perhaps given as TRBD1 or TRBD2 (5 bases each). CDR3 length: 16 amino acids. From germline, CDR1 is SEHNR and CDR2 FQNEAQ (reference sequence). V was shortened by 10 bases and J by 0 bases, with 19 bases between the two germline ends. CDR3 bases: TGTGCCACCCGAGTCTCGAGAGGGGTCTCCTACAATGAGCAGTTCTTC. Translating gives CATRVSRGVSYNEQFF.

V and J are TRBV18 and TRBJ2-3; TRBD2 matches 8 bases. The CDR3 totals 15 residues. V lost 0 bases and J lost 10; bases outside the gene matches: 9. In germline, CDR1 is KGHSH, CDR2 LQKENI. The CDR3: CASSPPSLAGGPQYF. The CDR3 DNA is TGTGCCAGCTCACCACCGAGTCTAGCGGGCGGTCCGCAGTATTTT.

The V call is TRBV10-2, the J call TRBJ1-1, with D possibly being TRBD1 (5 bases). Trimming took off 4 bases at V and 3 bases at J, with 9 bases between the two ends. This CDR3 spans 13 amino acids. The germline CDR1 and CDR2 sequences are WSHSY and SAAADI. CDR3 in DNA: TGCGCCAGCAGTGCGGGGGGGGACACTGAAGCTTTCTTT. As protein: CASSAGGDTEAFF.

Notes on this clone: This specimen includes other DNA sequences encoding the same CDR3. This sequence joins TRBV5-1 and TRBJ1-2; perhaps TRBD1 as D (6 bases). The ends were cut back, 0 bases at V and 2 bases at J, with 8 bases in the middle. Germline V CDR1 and CDR2: SGHRS, YFSETQ. This CDR3 has 14 residues. CDR3 sequence: CASSLAGTNYGYTF. The CDR3 nucleotides are TGCGCCAGCAGCTTGGCCGGGACAAACTATGGCTACACCTTC.

This chain uses TRBV4-1 with TRBJ1-1; tentatively, D is TRBD1 (6 bases). Trimming shortened V by 4 bases and J by 5 bases, and 8 bases separated the two germline ends. CDR3 length equals 12 residues. Germline assignment: CDR1 MGHRA and CDR2 YSYEKL. CDR3 in DNA: TGCGCCAGCAGCCCACAGGGAACTGAAGCTTTCTTT. As protein: CASSPQGTEAFF.

This clone was found once. The chain combines TRBV4-1 with TRBJ2-1; 10 bases map to TRBD2. J was trimmed by 8 bases and V by 2 bases; bases with no gene match: 9. The CDR3 loop spans 16 amino acids. Germline V gene data show CDR1 as MGHRA and CDR2 as YSYEKL. CDR3 in amino acids: CASSQYPAGGMDEQFF. The CDR3 DNA reads TGCGCCAGCAGCCAATACCCAGCGGGAGGGATGGATGAGCAGTTCTTC.

This sequence joins TRBV2 and TRBJ2-3; D gene unclear. The germline V and J ends were trimmed by 8 bases and 6 bases, with 12 bases remaining between them. This CDR3 comprises 12 residues. Germline-derived CDR1 and CDR2 are SNHLY and FYNNEI. The CDR3 is CASYLQSDTQYF. The CDR3 DNA is TGTGCCAGCTATTTACAATCGGATACGCAGTATTTT.

The gene calls are TRBV28 and TRBJ2-1, with TRBD2 matching over 7 bases. The CDR3 covers 14 residues. Germline CDR1 is MDHEN and CDR2 is SYDVKM. J was trimmed by 2 bases and V by 6 bases; bases with no gene match: 4. CDR3 region: CASRSGRAYNEQFF. Written as DNA, the CDR3 is TGTGCCAGCAGATCAGGGAGGGCCTACAATGAGCAGTTCTTC.

This clone was observed once. This chain uses TRBV6-4 with TRBJ1-5; 8 bases agree with TRBD1. Germline-derived CDR1 and CDR2 are MRHNA and SNTAGT. This CDR3 has 22 residues. Unmatched junction bases numbered 25, after V lost 0 bases and J lost 6 bases. CDR3 sequence reads: CASSDSIVQGARNEGFGQPQHF. The CDR3 region has the DNA TGTGCCAGCAGTGACTCTATTGTTCAGGGGGCGCGTAACGAGGGATTCGGTCAGCCCCAGCATTTT.